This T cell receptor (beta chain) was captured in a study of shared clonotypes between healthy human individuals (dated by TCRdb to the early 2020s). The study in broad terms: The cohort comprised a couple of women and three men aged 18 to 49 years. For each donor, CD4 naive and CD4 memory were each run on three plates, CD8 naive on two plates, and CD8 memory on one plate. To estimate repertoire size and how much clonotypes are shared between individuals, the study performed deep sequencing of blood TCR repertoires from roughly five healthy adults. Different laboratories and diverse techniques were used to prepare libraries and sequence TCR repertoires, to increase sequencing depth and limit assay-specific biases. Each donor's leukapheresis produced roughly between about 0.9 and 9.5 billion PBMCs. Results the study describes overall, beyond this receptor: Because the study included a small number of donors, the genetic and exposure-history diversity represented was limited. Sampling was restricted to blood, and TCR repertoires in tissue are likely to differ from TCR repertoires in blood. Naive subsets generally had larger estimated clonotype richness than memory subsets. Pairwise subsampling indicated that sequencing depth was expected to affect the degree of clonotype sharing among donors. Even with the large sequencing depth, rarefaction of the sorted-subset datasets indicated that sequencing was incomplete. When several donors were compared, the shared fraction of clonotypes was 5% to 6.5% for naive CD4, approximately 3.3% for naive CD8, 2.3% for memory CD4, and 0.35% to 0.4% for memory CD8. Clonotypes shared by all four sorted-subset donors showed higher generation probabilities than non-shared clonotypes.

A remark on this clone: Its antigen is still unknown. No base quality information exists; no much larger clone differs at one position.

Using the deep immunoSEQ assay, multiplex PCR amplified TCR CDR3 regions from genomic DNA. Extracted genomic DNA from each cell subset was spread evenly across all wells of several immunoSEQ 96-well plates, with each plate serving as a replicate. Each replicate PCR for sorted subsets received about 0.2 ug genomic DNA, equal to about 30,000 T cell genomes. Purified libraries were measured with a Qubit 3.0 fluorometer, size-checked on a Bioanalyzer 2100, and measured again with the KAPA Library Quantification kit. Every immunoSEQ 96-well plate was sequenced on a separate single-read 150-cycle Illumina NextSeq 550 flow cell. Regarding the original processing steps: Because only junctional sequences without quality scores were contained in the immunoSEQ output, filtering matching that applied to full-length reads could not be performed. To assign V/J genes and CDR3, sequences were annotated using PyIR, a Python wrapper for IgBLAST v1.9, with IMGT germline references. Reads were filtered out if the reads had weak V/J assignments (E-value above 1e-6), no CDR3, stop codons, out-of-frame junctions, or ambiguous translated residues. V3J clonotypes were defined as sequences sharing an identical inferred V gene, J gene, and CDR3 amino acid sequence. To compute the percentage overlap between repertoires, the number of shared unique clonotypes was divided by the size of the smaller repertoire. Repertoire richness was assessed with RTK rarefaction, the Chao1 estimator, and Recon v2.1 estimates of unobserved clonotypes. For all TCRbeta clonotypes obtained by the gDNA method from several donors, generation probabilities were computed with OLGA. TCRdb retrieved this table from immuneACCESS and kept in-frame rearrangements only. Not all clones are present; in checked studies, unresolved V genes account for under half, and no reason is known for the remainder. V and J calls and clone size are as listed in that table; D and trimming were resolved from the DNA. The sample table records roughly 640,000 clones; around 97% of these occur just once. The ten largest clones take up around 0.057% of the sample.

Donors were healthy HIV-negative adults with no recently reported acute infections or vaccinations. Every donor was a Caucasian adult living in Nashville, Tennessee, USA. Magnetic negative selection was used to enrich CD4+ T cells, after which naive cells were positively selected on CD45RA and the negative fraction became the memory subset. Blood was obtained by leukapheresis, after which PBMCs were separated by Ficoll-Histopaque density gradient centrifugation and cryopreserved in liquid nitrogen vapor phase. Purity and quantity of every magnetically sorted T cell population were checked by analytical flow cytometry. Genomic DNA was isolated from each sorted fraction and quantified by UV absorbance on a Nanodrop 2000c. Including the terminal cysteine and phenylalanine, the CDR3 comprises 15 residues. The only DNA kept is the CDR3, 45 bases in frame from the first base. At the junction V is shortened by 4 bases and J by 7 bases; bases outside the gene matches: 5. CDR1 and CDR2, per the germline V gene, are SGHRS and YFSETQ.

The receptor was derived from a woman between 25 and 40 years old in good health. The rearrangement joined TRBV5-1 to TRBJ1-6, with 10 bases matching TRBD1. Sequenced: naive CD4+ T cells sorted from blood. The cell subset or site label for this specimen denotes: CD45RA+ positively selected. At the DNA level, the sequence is TGCGCCAGCAGCCTAGGGACAGGGGAAAATTCACCCCTCCACTTT. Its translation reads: CASSLGTGENSPLHF.